The 28 T cell receptor beta chains given below trace back to one sample, sequenced in a study of beta chain features in type 1 diabetes. The isolated RNA, all of it, was reverse transcribed, so expressed TCRB transcripts were what got sequenced. Generated by immunoSEQ multiplex PCR, the TCRdb table keeps only in-frame clones and is missing some. This table holds just under 150,000 clones, under 11% found once. Sequences were obtained from naive CD4+ T cells from blood. Every receptor here comes from a man aged 18-30 years in good health.

The sample holds a few counts of this clone. CDR3 sequence reads: CASSPGGLAGTYNEQFF. DNA for the CDR3: TGTGCCAGCAGCCCGGGAGGTCTAGCGGGGACCTACAATGAGCAGTTCTTC. The chain employs TRBV5-4 and TRBJ2-1; 9 bases are shared with TRBD2. The germline V gene has CDR1 SGHNT and CDR2 YYREEE (reference sequence). V lost 4 bases, J lost 2 bases, and 10 bases stayed unmatched. This CDR3 is built from 17 residues.

This clone has a handful of counts. The CDR3 DNA follows: TGCGCCAGCAGCCAAGATTTTCTAGCGGGGGGCAATGAGCAGTTCTTC. Amino acid sequence: CASSQDFLAGGNEQFF. The chain uses TRBV4-3 and TRBJ2-1; 11 nucleotides align to TRBD2. The CDR3 is 16 amino acids. Germline CDR1 reads LGHNA; CDR2 reads YSLEER. After removal of 0 bases from V and 6 bases from J, the junction contained 4 bases not matched to a gene.

In its sample, this clone was seen a few times. The gene calls are TRBV7-2 and TRBJ2-3; the match to TRBD2 covers 12 bases. CDR1 and CDR2 from the germline V gene are SGHTA and FQGNSA. The CDR3 has 14 amino acids. Trimming at V came to 4 bases and at J to 5 bases, leaving 1 base not matched to a gene. CDR3 DNA sequence: TGTGCCAGCAGCTCACTAGCGGGGGGAGATACGCAGTATTTT. Protein product: CASSSLAGGDTQYF.

This clone was recorded a few times. This rearrangement joins TRBV6-6 to TRBJ1-6, with a possible D match to TRBD1 (5 bases). Germline V gene sequence: CDR1 MNHNY, CDR2 SVGAGI (reference sequence). The CDR3 spans 12 residues. Trimming pared 2 bases from V and 9 bases from J, leaving 5 bases between. The CDR3, as DNA: TGTGCCAGCAGTTACAGGGGTTCACCCCTCCACTTT. This gives the protein CASSYRGSPLHF.

The chain combines TRBV5-4 with TRBJ2-3; TRBD2 matches 7 bases. Trimming took 1 base from V and 2 from J; bases not matched to a gene: 4. The CDR3 covers 15 residues. Germline V CDR1 and CDR2: SGHNT, YYREEE (reference sequence). The chain's CDR3 is CASSLPAGITDTQYF. The CDR3, as DNA: TGTGCCAGCAGCTTGCCAGCGGGGATCACAGATACGCAGTATTTT.

The rearrangement links TRBV11-2 to TRBJ1-2; weak D call: TRBD1 (6 bases). CDR3 length: 15 residues. V lost 5 bases to trimming and J lost 5 bases, with 18 bases between them. The germline V gene has CDR1 SGHAT and CDR2 FQNNGV. CDR3 sequence: CASSPAGQGFYGYTF. DNA of the CDR3: TGTGCCAGCAGCCCAGCAGGGCAGGGGTTTTATGGCTACACCTTC.

This clone was found a few times. J is TRBJ1-1 and V is TRBV6-5; D unresolved. Trimming left V 7 bases short and J 7 bases short, with 13 bases between. From germline, CDR1 is MNHEY and CDR2 SVGAGI. The CDR3 contains 12 residues. Here the CDR3 reads CASTWGEGEAFF. The CDR3 DNA sequence: TGTGCCAGCACGTGGGGTGAGGGTGAAGCTTTCTTT.

This chain connects TRBV5-4 to TRBJ2-6, with 7 bases matching TRBD2. Germline V CDR1 and CDR2: SGHNT, YYREEE (reference sequence). Germline trimming cut 4 bases from V and 4 bases from J; bases unmatched to any gene: 8. CDR3 length: 16 amino acids. The CDR3 DNA follows: TGTGCCAGCAGCCCCCGGGGAGGGGCCGGGGCCAACGTCCTGACTTTC. Encoded protein: CASSPRGGAGANVLTF. The entire variable domain, with the rest obtained from reference TRBV5-4 and TRBJ2-6, is as follows: ETGVTQSPTHLIKTRGQQVTLRCSSQSGHNTVSWYQQALGQGPQFIFQYYREEENGRGNFPPRFSGLQFPNYSSELNVNALELDDSALYLCASSPRGGAGANVLTFGAGSRLTVL.

A few counts support this clone. The V gene is TRBV27, the J gene TRBJ1-3; 7 bases align to TRBD1. CDR1 MNHEY and CDR2 SMNVEV come from the germline V gene (reference sequence). The CDR3 is 14 residues long. V lost 5 bases to trimming and J lost 4 bases; unmatched junction nucleotides: 5. The CDR3 loop is CASSDRASGNTIYF. In DNA, the CDR3 is TGTGCCAGCAGTGACAGGGCGTCCGGAAACACCATATATTTT.

This clone was counted between two and nine times. The rearrangement uses TRBV6-1 and TRBJ1-3; 8 bases align to TRBD1. There are 17 residues in the CDR3. Per the germline V gene, CDR1 is MNHNS and CDR2 is SASEGT. V trimming: 3 bases; J trimming: 1 base; junction bases outside the gene matches: 8. The CDR3 region is CASSEALTGGSGNTIYF. Written as DNA, the CDR3 is TGTGCCAGCAGTGAGGCCCTTACAGGGGGATCTGGAAACACCATATATTTT.

This clone was observed at least ten times. This chain links TRBV5-4 with TRBJ2-5, with 7 bases lining up with TRBD2. With 5 bases clipped from V and 5 bases from J, the junction kept 9 bases outside the gene matches. This CDR3 has 14 residues. The germline CDR1 and CDR2 sequences are SGHNT and YYREEE (reference sequence). This CDR3 is CASRPGGIQETQYF. The CDR3 DNA follows: TGTGCCAGCAGACCCGGGGGGATCCAGGAGACCCAGTACTTC.

This clone came up a few times. V is TRBV4-2 and J is TRBJ1-2, with D unresolved. CDR3 length: 13 amino acids. The germline CDR1 and CDR2 sequences are LGHNA and YNFKEQ. Trimming pared 5 bases from V and 7 bases from J, leaving 14 bases between. CDR3 sequence (DNA): TGTGCCAGCAGCTTGGAGGCTGGGAGTGGCTACACCTTC. Protein product: CASSLEAGSGYTF.

This clone was observed a few times. The rearrangement links TRBV7-3 to TRBJ2-3, with unresolved D. The germline V and J ends were trimmed by 4 bases and 6 bases, with 11 bases remaining between them. The CDR3 has 13 residues. Per germline, CDR1 SGHTA and CDR2 FQGTGA. The CDR3 region has the DNA TGTGCCAGCAGCTCATTTAGTGATGATACGCAGTATTTT. Translating it yields CASSSFSDDTQYF.

This clone showed up just a few times. The rearrangement links TRBV5-4 to TRBJ2-7, with D tentatively TRBD1 (5 bases). The germline CDR1 and CDR2 sequences are SGHNT and YYREEE (reference sequence). Trimming stripped 0 bases from V and 4 bases from J, with 11 bases between. The CDR3 sequence is 14 residues long. In nucleotides, the CDR3 is TGTGCCAGCAGCTTGGGGGCAGGGCAGTACGAGCAGTACTTC. This translates into CASSLGAGQYEQYF.

The table lists this clone with many counts. The CDR3 reads CSVGAGPTDTQYF. CDR3 bases: TGCAGCGTTGGTGCGGGGCCCACAGATACGCAGTATTTT. The J gene is TRBJ2-3, the V gene TRBV29-1; tentative D call: TRBD2 (6 bases). The CDR3 contains 13 residues. The germline CDR1 and CDR2 sequences are SQVTM and ANQGSEA. The V end lost 4 bases, the J end lost 2 bases, and 10 bases lay between the germline ends.

This clone was picked up a small number of times. The gene calls are TRBV7-9 and TRBJ2-1; no clear D. CDR3 length: 15 amino acids. The germline V gene has CDR1 SEHNR and CDR2 FQNEAQ (reference sequence). Trimming pared 6 bases from V and 7 bases from J, leaving 19 bases between. The chain's CDR3 is CASRPSPSELNEQFF. The CDR3 nucleotides read TGTGCCAGCAGGCCTAGTCCCTCGGAATTAAATGAGCAGTTCTTC.

The chain recombines TRBV19 with TRBJ2-3, with TRBD2 matching 9 bases. Germline loops: CDR1 LNHDA, CDR2 SQIVND (reference sequence). The junction had 8 bases not matched to a gene; V was cut back by 7 bases and J by 0 bases. The CDR3 spans 16 residues. Here the CDR3 DNA reads TGTGCCAGTACCGAGCGGGGGGCAACTAGCACAGATACGCAGTATTTT. This encodes CASTERGATSTDTQYF.

This clone was detected a few times. CDR3 DNA sequence: TGTGCCAGTAGTATTGGCCGATGGAACACCGGGGAGCTGTTTTTT. This encodes CASSIGRWNTGELFF. This chain connects TRBV19 to TRBJ2-2; D remains unclear. The germline V and J ends were trimmed by 3 bases and 1 base, with 9 bases remaining between them. The CDR3 spans 15 residues. Germline CDR1 and CDR2: LNHDA and SQIVND (reference sequence).

This clone showed up just a few times. An end of the junction differs from the germline gene, which may be a read error. The V and J genes are TRBV6-5 and TRBJ2-7, with 7 bases identical to TRBD1. This CDR3 is built from 15 residues. Per the germline V gene, CDR1 is MNHEY and CDR2 is SVGAGI. For the CDR3, the DNA is TGTGCCAGCAGCTACTCAGGGACAGTAGCCTACGAGCAGTACTTC. It encodes CASSYSGTVAYEQYF.

This clone was observed at least ten times. The chain has TRBV6-6 and TRBJ2-5; no definite D call. There are 13 residues in the CDR3. Germline lookup yields CDR1 MNHNY and CDR2 SVGAGI (reference sequence). V was cut by 6 bases and J by 2 bases, with 10 bases left in between. CDR3 coding DNA: TGTGCCAGCAGCCCCGTCACACAAGAGACCCAGTACTTC. This gives the protein CASSPVTQETQYF.

There are a few counts of this clone. The J gene is TRBJ2-5, the V gene TRBV7-6; 9 bases align to TRBD2. J lost 2 bases, V lost 2 bases, and 3 bases had no gene match. The CDR3 runs 15 residues. Germline V gene data show CDR1 as SGHVS and CDR2 as FNYEAQ. As DNA, the CDR3 is TGTGCCAGCAGCTTAATGGCGGGGGGGCAAGAGACCCAGTACTTC. Protein product: CASSLMAGGQETQYF.

V is TRBV9 and J is TRBJ2-1; tentatively, D is TRBD2 (7 bases). From germline, CDR1 is SGDLS and CDR2 YYNGEE. CDR3 size: 15 residues. V lost 4 bases to trimming and J lost 7 bases, with 18 bases between them. The CDR3 DNA reads TGTGCCAGCAGCCCGGGGGGTAGGGGGGGGAATGAGCAGTTCTTC. Residues: CASSPGGRGGNEQFF.

The chain recombines TRBV18 with TRBJ2-2; D might be TRBD1 (5 bases). V dropped 6 bases and J dropped 2 bases, with 13 bases sitting between them. Germline V gives CDR1 KGHSH, CDR2 LQKENI. CDR3 length: 15 residues. CDR3 amino acids: CASSPKTANTGELFF. DNA for the CDR3: TGTGCCAGCTCTCCTAAGACAGCCAACACCGGGGAGCTGTTTTTT. Full variable domain (missing parts from reference TRBV18 and TRBJ2-2): NAGVMQNPRHLVRRRGQEARLRCSPMKGHSHVYWYRQLPEEGLKFMVYLQKENIIDESGMPKERFSAEFPKEGPSILRIQQVVRGDSAAYFCASSPKTANTGELFFGEGSRLTVL.

This clone was recorded a few times. The gene calls are TRBV30 and TRBJ1-3; D is unclear. There are 15 residues in the CDR3. Germline values: CDR1 GTSNPN, CDR2 SVGIG (reference sequence). Trimming left V 2 bases short and J 0 bases short, with 11 bases between. The CDR3, as DNA: TGTGCCTGGAGTATCGGGTCTAGCTCTGGAAACACCATATATTTT. Protein: CAWSIGSSSGNTIYF.

This clone occurred a few times. The genes are TRBV7-7 and TRBJ2-5; D perhaps matches TRBD2 (6 bases). Germline V gene data show CDR1 as SSHAT and CDR2 as FNYEAQ (reference sequence). The ends were cut back, 0 bases at V and 4 bases at J, with 6 bases in the middle. The CDR3 spans 13 residues. The CDR3 reads CASSLAGGETQYF. DNA of the CDR3: TGTGCCAGCAGCTTAGCGGGGGGAGAGACCCAGTACTTC.

This clone was counted between two and nine times. The chain combines TRBV19 with TRBJ2-1; D is possibly TRBD1 (6 bases). V lost 5 bases to trimming and J lost 5 bases, with 10 bases between them. CDR3 size: 13 residues. CDR1 LNHDA and CDR2 SQIVND come from the germline V gene (reference sequence). DNA for the CDR3: TGTGCCAGTAGTCCCGACAGGCACAATGAGCAGTTCTTC. It encodes CASSPDRHNEQFF. Using reference TRBV19 and TRBJ2-1 for the parts outside the CDR3, the full variable domain is DGGITQSPKYLFRKEGQNVTLSCEQNLNHDAMYWYRQDPGQGLRLIYYSQIVNDFQKGDIAEGYSVSREKKESFPLTVTSAQKNPTAFYLCASSPDRHNEQFFGPGTRLTVL.

The CDR3 coding sequence is TGTGCCAGTAGTATGGCCCAAAGGGGGACCCAGTACTTC. It translates to CASSMAQRGTQYF. The chain recombines TRBV19 with TRBJ2-5, with a possible D match to TRBD1 (5 bases). The CDR3 is 13 amino acids. CDR1 is LNHDA, CDR2 SQIVND, per germline (reference sequence). Trimming left V 3 bases short and J 7 bases short, with 12 bases between.

The table lists this clone with a few counts. The V gene is TRBV5-1, the J gene TRBJ2-3, with a tentative D call TRBD2 (6 bases). CDR3 length equals 14 residues. Germline CDR1 and CDR2: SGHRS and YFSETQ. Trimming removed 4 bases at V and 5 bases at J, with 14 bases between. CDR3 sequence: CASSKATGVDTQYF. CDR3 coding DNA: TGCGCCAGCAGCAAAGCTACGGGAGTAGATACGCAGTATTTT.